A single TCR beta chain is shown here with its context. Its cognate antigen is unknown. The germline V gene has CDR1 SGHAT and CDR2 FQNNGV. This CDR3 has 16 residues. V shed 7 bases and J 5 bases; nucleotides not matched to a gene: 15. This entry comes from a study of identical twins. The study's findings and limits: Zero-insertion analyses were open to partial confounding by invariant MAIT and iNKT cells. Twins shared beta out-of-frame sequences in excess, but this excess was weaker. Beta clonotypes that were abundant in cord blood contained fewer insertions, a pattern absent from memory repertoires.

TCRdb re-derived calls from the 5' RACE reads in MiXCR, one entry per CDR3 protein. The sample lists a few hundred thousand distinct CDR3 sequences; about 12% were seen once. The same sample was also studied in work on yellow fever vaccine responses in identical twins. In that study: As reported, the vaccine T cell response of twins seemed partly convergent and partly personalized.

This receptor was obtained from a woman aged 18 to 35 in good health. The V call is TRBV11-2, the J call TRBJ2-5, with 8 bases fitting TRBD1. The specimen sequenced was CD8+ T cells sorted from blood. DNA for the CDR3: TGTGCCAGCACTCCCGGGGTGGGCAGGGGGCAGGAGACCCAGTACTTC. Its protein is CASTPGVGRGQETQYF.